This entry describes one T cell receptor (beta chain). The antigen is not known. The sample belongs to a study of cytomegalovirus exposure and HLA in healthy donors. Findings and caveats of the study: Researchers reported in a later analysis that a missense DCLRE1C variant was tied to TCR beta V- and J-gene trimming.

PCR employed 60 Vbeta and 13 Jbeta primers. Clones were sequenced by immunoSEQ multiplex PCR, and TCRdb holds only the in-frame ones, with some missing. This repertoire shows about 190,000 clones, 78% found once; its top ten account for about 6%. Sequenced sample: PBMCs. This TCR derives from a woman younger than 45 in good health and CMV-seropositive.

The CDR3 sequence: CASSRGFEAFF. CDR3 bases: TGTGCCAGCTCTAGGGGATTTGAAGCTTTCTTT. V gene TRBV6-5 combines with J gene TRBJ1-1; tentative D call: TRBD1 (5 bases). This CDR3 is 11 amino acids long. Germline V lookup: CDR1 MNHEY, CDR2 SVGAGI. Between the trimmed V and J ends, which lost 8 bases and 7 bases, there was a span of 11 bases.